The clone carrying this T cell receptor beta chain has a single count. Its antigen is still unknown. J gave up 4 bases and V 3 bases, and 5 bases lay outside the gene matches. From germline, CDR1 is SGHTA and CDR2 FQGNSA. The length of the CDR3 is 14 residues. The data are from a study of T cells in localized non-small cell lung cancer. Study results and limitations: Uninvolved nearby lung showed the greatest T cell clonality, exceeding that found in tumor. The study sequenced only one region of the tumor. As a result, intratumor heterogeneity could not be excluded and remains possible. In adjacent lung appeared a median about 57 of the top 100 tumor clones.

Measured with immunoSEQ multiplex PCR; TCRdb has only the in-frame clones, and not every one. The sample shows around 8,000 clones, about 91% of them seen only once. The chain uses TRBV7-2 and TRBJ1-2; TRBD1 matches 7 bases. The source is a male donor at least 60 years old with stage II lung adenocarcinoma. The starting material was peripheral blood mononuclear cells, obtained before any cancer treatment. The CDR3 nucleotides read TGTGCCAGCAGCTTTTCGGACAGGTCCTATGGCTACACCTTC. Residues: CASSFSDRSYGYTF.